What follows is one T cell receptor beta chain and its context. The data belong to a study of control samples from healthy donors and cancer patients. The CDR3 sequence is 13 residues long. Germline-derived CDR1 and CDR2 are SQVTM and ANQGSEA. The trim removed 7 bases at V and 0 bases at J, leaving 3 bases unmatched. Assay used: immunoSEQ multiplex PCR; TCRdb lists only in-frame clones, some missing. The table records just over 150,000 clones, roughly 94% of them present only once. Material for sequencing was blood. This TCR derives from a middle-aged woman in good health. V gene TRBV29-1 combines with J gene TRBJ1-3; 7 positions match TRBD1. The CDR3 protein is CSAAGGSGNTIYF. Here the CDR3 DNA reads TGCAGCGCCGCAGGGGGCTCTGGAAACACCATATATTTT.